These 6 T cell receptor beta chains share one sample of origin, sequenced in a study of T cell repertoires in ileal Crohn's disease. TCRdb's copy holds only in-frame clones and misses some; the assay was immunoSEQ multiplex PCR. The sample includes roughly 8,000 clones, approximately 85% of them seen just once. Time point meaning: inflamed ileum from the surgical specimen. The sequenced sample was ileal tissue. The receptors come from an adult with Crohn's disease.

The genes are TRBV29-1 and TRBJ2-7; TRBD2 matches at 11 bases. The germline gives CDR1 SQVTM, CDR2 ANQGSEA. The ends lost 0 bases at V and 2 bases at J; junction bases unmatched: 6. The CDR3 contains 16 residues. CDR3 nucleotide sequence: TGCAGCGTTGAAGAACAACTAGCGGGGGTACCCTACGAGCAGTACTTC. Translation: CSVEEQLAGVPYEQYF.

The V and J genes are TRBV6-4 and TRBJ2-3; 8 bases map to TRBD2. There are 17 residues in the CDR3. J gave up 2 bases and V 4 bases, and 11 bases lay outside the gene matches. Germline V gene lookup returns CDR1 MRHNA and CDR2 SNTAGT. The DNA of the CDR3 is TGTGCCAGCAGTGTAACTAGCGGAGGGGGGCCCACAGATACGCAGTATTTT. Residues: CASSVTSGGGPTDTQYF.

The chain carries TRBV10-3 and TRBJ1-1; 9 nucleotides align to TRBD1. Trimming removed 7 bases from V and 5 bases from J; junction bases left unmatched: 5. The length of the CDR3 is 13 residues. CDR1 ENHRY and CDR2 SYGVKD come from the germline V gene. The CDR3 is CAIKQQGATEAFF. As DNA, the CDR3 is TGTGCCATCAAACAACAGGGGGCAACTGAAGCTTTCTTT.

This rearrangement joins TRBV6-6 to TRBJ2-1, with 9 bases fitting TRBD2. Germline CDR1 is MNHNY and CDR2 is SVGAGI (reference sequence). CDR3 length equals 15 residues. Unmatched junction bases numbered 7, after V lost 7 bases and J lost 3 bases. The CDR3 nucleotides read TGTGCCAGCAAGACCGGGACTAGCATCTACAATGAGCAGTTCTTC. Protein sequence: CASKTGTSIYNEQFF.

This clone has a single count. The CDR3, as DNA: TGCGCCACGCAGACCGGGACAGGGTATTTTACCGAAGCTTTCTTT. It encodes CATQTGTGYFTEAFF. The chain couples TRBV5-1 to TRBJ1-1, with TRBD1 matching 9 bases. CDR3 length equals 15 residues. Germline CDR1 and CDR2: SGHRS and YFSETQ. The junction had 17 bases not matched to a gene; V was cut back by 9 bases and J by 8 bases.

CDR3 in amino acids: CASSPRQGGDEQFF. The CDR3 nucleotides read TGTGCCAGCAGTCCAAGACAGGGCGGCGATGAGCAGTTCTTC. V and J are TRBV27 and TRBJ2-1, with TRBD1 identical over 7 bases. Losses at the gene ends were 5 bases for V and 8 bases for J; bases not matched to a gene: 9. The CDR3 loop spans 14 amino acids. Germline assignment: CDR1 MNHEY and CDR2 SMNVEV (reference sequence).